The 12 T cell receptor beta chains reported below all come from one sample, sequenced in a study of blood T cells in healthy people across ages. The use of a sample-barcoded 5' primer and a J-beta primer mix characterized a second PCR of roughly 6 to 11 cycles. TCRdb processed the 5' RACE reads anew with MiXCR; each CDR3 protein has one entry. The data hold hundreds of thousands of distinct CDR3 sequences, with around two thirds observed a single time. The sequenced sample consisted of blood. The receptors here all came from a man under 40 in good health.

The genes are TRBV20-1 and TRBJ2-1; 9 positions agree with TRBD1. This CDR3 has 15 residues. The trim removed 2 bases at V and 2 bases at J, leaving 4 bases unmatched. Germline CDR1 DFQATT, CDR2 SNEGSKA (reference sequence). Written as DNA, the CDR3 is TGCAGTGCTAGAAGTGGACAGGGGCCCTACAATGAGCAGTTCTTC. Amino acids: CSARSGQGPYNEQFF.

The chain is built from TRBV6-1 and TRBJ2-7; 9 bases line up with TRBD1. CDR1 is MNHNS, CDR2 SASEGT, per germline. The CDR3 loop spans 16 amino acids. Trimming cost V 4 bases and J 4 bases; bases outside gene matches: 11. As DNA, the CDR3 is TGTGCCAGCAGTGGGAACACCGGGACAGGGTTTTACGAGCAGTACTTC. Translation: CASSGNTGTGFYEQYF.

Comments on this clonotype: This clone may be a read error of a much larger clone one base away. This rearrangement joins TRBV7-2 to TRBJ2-1, with 8 nucleotides matching TRBD1. CDR1 is SGHTA and CDR2 is FQGNSA in the germline V gene. The junction had 12 bases not matched to a gene; V was cut back by 4 bases and J by 4 bases. CDR3 length equals 17 residues. For the CDR3, the DNA is TGTGCCAGCAGCTCCCAGTGGTCAGGGGGCATTTACAATGAGCAGTTCTTC. This translates into CASSSQWSGGIYNEQFF.

This chain links TRBV12-3 or TRBV12-4 with TRBJ1-1, with D perhaps matching TRBD1 (6 bases). There are 16 residues in the CDR3. Trimming removed 10 bases at V and 0 bases at J, with 21 bases between. The CDR3 sequence is CATGARRGTMNTEAFF. The CDR3 coding sequence is TGTGCCACCGGAGCCCGCAGGGGAACGATGAACACTGAAGCTTTCTTT.

The chain combines TRBV24-1 with TRBJ2-3; 8 nucleotides match TRBD1. Germline CDR1 KGHDR, CDR2 SFDVKD. The CDR3 runs to 13 residues. V lost 11 bases to trimming and J lost 1 base; unmatched junction nucleotides: 4. The CDR3 here is CAIATGGTDTQYF. CDR3 DNA sequence: TGTGCCATCGCGACAGGGGGCACAGATACGCAGTATTTT.

The chain carries TRBV9 and TRBJ2-1; weak D call: TRBD1 (6 bases). Germline V gene lookup returns CDR1 SGDLS and CDR2 YYNGEE. The CDR3 runs 17 residues. The V and J ends lost 4 bases and 0 bases respectively, with 17 bases between them. Here the CDR3 reads CASSPRAGDSSYNEQFF. The DNA for the CDR3 is TGTGCCAGCAGCCCCAGAGCAGGGGATAGCTCCTACAATGAGCAGTTCTTC.

This clonotype was seen more than once but under ten times. This chain links TRBV4-3 with TRBJ1-2, with D perhaps matching TRBD1 (5 bases). Germline values: CDR1 LGHNA, CDR2 YSLEER. The CDR3 spans 13 residues. Deletions cut 1 base from V and 3 bases from J, with 6 bases between. CDR3 protein: CASSQGGYYGYTF. CDR3 nucleotide sequence: TGCGCCAGCAGCCAAGGGGGGTACTATGGCTACACCTTC.

The chain is built from TRBV4-3 and TRBJ2-7; D ambiguous. V was shortened by 3 bases and J by 4 bases, with 13 bases between the two germline ends. Germline lookup yields CDR1 LGHNA and CDR2 YSLEER. This CDR3 is 14 amino acids long. The CDR3 sequence: CASSHAIDGYEQYF. DNA for the CDR3: TGCGCCAGCAGCCATGCCATTGATGGATACGAGCAGTACTTC.

Remarks on this clonotype: It may be a read error: a sequence one base away is much more abundant. V is TRBV29-1 and J is TRBJ2-3; the D gene could be TRBD1 or TRBD2 (5 bases each). The CDR3 covers 12 residues. Germline loops: CDR1 SQVTM, CDR2 ANQGSEA. V was clipped by 2 bases and J by 8 bases, with 11 bases between them. The CDR3 loop is CSVETSGATQYF. The CDR3 DNA sequence: TGCAGCGTTGAAACGTCCGGGGCTACGCAGTATTTT.

The CDR3, as DNA: TGCGCCAGCAGCCAAGGGGACCCCTGGGACTACGAGCAGTACTTC. Encoded protein: CASSQGDPWDYEQYF. J is TRBJ2-4 and V is TRBV4-3; D possibly uses TRBD1 or TRBD2 (5 bases each). The J call could be wrong; TRBJ2-7 is a better fit for the DNA end. CDR1 is LGHNA and CDR2 is YSLEER in the germline V gene. The CDR3 contains 15 residues.

The chain links TRBV5-1 to TRBJ2-3, with D tentatively TRBD1 (6 bases). Germline assignment: CDR1 SGHRS and CDR2 YFSETQ. The CDR3 is 15 residues long. The V and J ends lost 2 bases and 0 bases respectively, with 10 bases between them. CDR3 loop: CASSLQGHSTDTQYF. The CDR3 DNA reads as TGCGCCAGCAGCTTACAGGGTCATAGCACAGATACGCAGTATTTT.

This clonotype was recorded a few times. Written as DNA, the CDR3 is TGTGCCAGCAGCTTGGGACAGGGGTCTAGTGGCTACACCTTC. This codes for CASSLGQGSSGYTF. This rearrangement joins TRBV7-8 to TRBJ1-2; TRBD1 matches at 10 bases. With 3 bases clipped from V and 7 bases from J, the junction kept 5 bases outside the gene matches. Germline V gene lookup returns CDR1 SGHVS and CDR2 FQNEAQ. This CDR3 has 14 residues. The whole variable domain, filled in from reference TRBV7-8 and TRBJ1-2, reads GAGVSQSPRYKVAKRGQDVALRCDPISGHVSLFWYQQALGQGPEFLTYFQNEAQLDKSGLPSDRFFAERPEGSVSTLKIQRTQQEDSAVYLCASSLGQGSSGYTFGSGTRLTVV.